The sequence of this T cell receptor beta chain was determined in a study of blood T cell repertoires in COVID-19. Study at large: Whether acute or convalescent, the COVID-19 samples came from the United States, Italy and Spain. Sample material is recorded as cDNA or gDNA derived from T cells, B-cell-depleted T cells, or PBMCs.

Original analysis: Quantification of nucleated cells was approximated via reference gene primer amplification. Assay: immunoSEQ multiplex PCR; the TCRdb copy retains only in-frame clones and omits some. For V, J and clone size, that table is used; D and trimming come from the DNA. The sample has around 230,000 clones; less than 90% are singletons. The CDR3 is 14 amino acids. Germline values: CDR1 SGHTA, CDR2 FQGNSA. The J segment lost 4 bases and the V segment lost 8 bases, leaving 10 bases of the junction unmatched. The sample taken for sequencing was peripheral blood. This chain joins TRBV7-2 and TRBJ2-7, with 8 bases that match TRBD2. The receptor was isolated from a man aged 35-49 years with acute or convalescent COVID-19. The CDR3 DNA sequence: TGTGCCAGCCGACCTAGCGGGTCGCCTTACGAGCAGTACTTC. Its protein is CASRPSGSPYEQYF.